This T cell receptor (beta chain) appears in the sequencing data of a study of blood T cell repertoires in COVID-19. The overall study: The analysed material was cDNA or gDNA that came from T cells, B-cell-depleted T cells, or PBMCs.

The data were produced by immunoSEQ multiplex PCR, yet TCRdb's version contains in-frame clones alone and is incomplete. Here the sample spans 220,000 or so clones, 84% being singletons. Trimming took 5 bases from V and 6 from J; bases not matched to a gene: 2. CDR1 is SGHAT and CDR2 is FQNNGV in the germline V gene. This CDR3 region has 14 residues. This clone was seen more than once but under ten times. Recruitment covered 20 to 25 US areas and drew participants whose ages spanned about 18 to 89 years. Participants' reported clinical history set cohort assignment. Two negative PCRs, clearance, or symptom resolution characterized the recovered Cohort 3 donors.

Sequencing was done on a sample of PBMCs or T cells enriched from blood (not recorded which). This receptor was identified in a woman aged 40-49 years who had recovered from COVID-19. The chain combines TRBV11-2 with TRBJ2-1, with 12 bases fitting TRBD2. The CDR3 reads CASSPTSGSNEQFF. CDR3 coding DNA: TGTGCCAGCAGCCCGACTAGCGGGAGCAATGAGCAGTTCTTC.